What follows are 27 T cell receptor beta chains derived from one specimen sequenced in a study of shared clonotypes between healthy human individuals. Produced via immunoSEQ multiplex PCR; TCRdb's table is partial and in-frame only. The sample has roughly 2.5 million clones; around 90% are singletons. The material sequenced was naive CD4+ T cells sorted from blood. Indicated subset: CD45RA+ positively selected. The receptors were gathered from a man between 18 and 35 years old in good health.

The chain joins TRBV19 to TRBJ2-2; TRBD1 is a possible D gene (6 bases). Germline V gives CDR1 LNHDA, CDR2 SQIVND (reference sequence). V lost 5 bases and J lost 4, with 14 bases in between. This CDR3 spans 15 amino acids. The CDR3 is CASSWDKRRTGELFF. The CDR3 DNA follows: TGTGCCAGTAGTTGGGACAAGCGACGCACCGGGGAGCTGTTTTTT.

About this clone: The same CDR3 arises from other DNA sequences in this sample as well. The chain combines TRBV18 with TRBJ1-2; 7 nucleotides match TRBD1. The ends lost 6 bases at V and 5 bases at J; junction bases unmatched: 12. CDR1 is KGHSH, CDR2 LQKENI, per germline. This CDR3 contains 15 residues. CDR3 nucleotide sequence: TGTGCCAGCTCCCCCGGAGGGGGCGCGGGTTATGGCTACACCTTC. Translation gives CASSPGGGAGYGYTF.

The chain recombines TRBV7-2 with TRBJ2-7, with 7 bases aligning to TRBD2. CDR3 length: 13 residues. CDR1 SGHTA and CDR2 FQGNSA come from the germline V gene. The ends lost 5 bases at V and 7 bases at J; junction bases unmatched: 8. The CDR3 coding sequence is TGTGCCAGCAGCGTTACGGGAGGCCGGGAGCAGTACTTC. Its protein product is CASSVTGGREQYF.

This chain joins TRBV4-1 and TRBJ1-6, with TRBD1 matching 8 bases. This CDR3 has 16 residues. With 5 bases clipped from V and 9 bases from J, the junction kept 12 bases outside the gene matches. Germline values: CDR1 MGHRA, CDR2 YSYEKL. This CDR3 is CASSSPTGGRGSPLHF. DNA of the CDR3: TGCGCCAGCAGCTCTCCCACAGGGGGTAGAGGTTCACCCCTCCACTTT.

This sequence joins TRBV6-1 and TRBJ1-3, with no clear D. V shed 4 bases and J shed 0 bases, with 7 bases lying between them. Germline V gives CDR1 MNHNS, CDR2 SASEGT. CDR3 length: 14 amino acids. The CDR3 sequence: CASSAISSGNTIYF. The CDR3 coding sequence is TGTGCCAGCAGTGCGATAAGCTCTGGAAACACCATATATTTT.

The genes are TRBV25-1 and TRBJ2-5, with D unclear. The V gene's germline CDR1 is MGHDK and CDR2 SYGVNS. V was cut by 1 base and J by 7 bases, with 13 bases left in between. The CDR3 loop spans 14 amino acids. CDR3 in DNA: TGTGCCAGCAGTGAATGGGCAGACCCCGGGACCCAGTACTTC. It specifies CASSEWADPGTQYF. Full variable domain (remainder filled in from reference TRBV25-1 and TRBJ2-5): EADIYQTPRYLVIGTGKKITLECSQTMGHDKMYWYQQDPGMELHLIHYSYGVNSTEKGDLSSESTVSRIRTEHFPLTLESARPSHTSQYLCASSEWADPGTQYFGPGTRLLVL.

In this sample, this clone turned up a few times. V is TRBV5-5 and J is TRBJ2-5; D is undetermined. The germline V and J ends were trimmed by 4 bases and 5 bases, with 9 bases remaining between them. Germline CDR1 reads SGHKS; CDR2 reads YYEKEE (reference sequence). The CDR3 sequence is 12 residues long. CDR3 in DNA: TGTGCCAGCAGCCCCGCCGGGGAGACCCAGTACTTC. Translating gives CASSPAGETQYF.

The V gene is TRBV7-2, the J gene TRBJ2-3; the match to TRBD2 covers 11 bases. The junction had 4 bases not matched to a gene; V was cut back by 6 bases and J by 5 bases. This CDR3 comprises 14 residues. CDR1 is SGHTA and CDR2 is FQGNSA in the germline V gene. CDR3 amino acids: CASREGLAVDTQYF. CDR3 nucleotide sequence: TGTGCCAGCAGGGAGGGACTAGCGGTAGATACGCAGTATTTT.

The chain carries TRBV11-2 and TRBJ2-6, with a tentative D call TRBD1 (6 bases). The length of the CDR3 is 14 residues. The germline V gene encodes CDR1 SGHAT and CDR2 FQNNGV. With 4 bases removed from V and 5 bases from J, the gap between germline ends came to 9 bases. CDR3 protein: CASSSRDRANVLTF. For the CDR3, the DNA is TGTGCCAGCAGCTCCCGGGACAGGGCCAACGTCCTGACTTTC. Using reference TRBV11-2 and TRBJ2-6 for the parts outside the CDR3, the full variable domain is EAGVAQSPRYKIIEKRQSVAFWCNPISGHATLYWYQQILGQGPKLLIQFQNNGVVDDSQLPKDRFSAERLKGVDSTLKIQPAKLEDSAVYLCASSSRDRANVLTFGAGSRLTVL.

The chain recombines TRBV11-2 with TRBJ2-1; 7 positions match TRBD1. After removal of 2 bases from V and 7 bases from J, the junction contained 8 bases not matched to a gene. Per germline, CDR1 SGHAT and CDR2 FQNNGV. CDR3 length: 15 residues. CDR3 sequence (DNA): TGTGCCAGCAGCTTACTACAGGGGTACGGGAATGAGCAGTTCTTC. Its translation is CASSLLQGYGNEQFF.

There are a few counts of this clone. Other DNA sequences in this specimen translate into the identical CDR3. The CDR3 loop is CSVGQMNTEAFF. In nucleotides, the CDR3 is TGCAGCGTAGGACAGATGAACACTGAAGCTTTCTTT. The chain couples TRBV29-1 to TRBJ1-1, with a weak D call TRBD1 (6 bases). CDR3 length equals 12 residues. Trimming removed 6 bases from V and 0 bases from J, with 8 bases in between. CDR1 SQVTM and CDR2 ANQGSEA come from the germline V gene.

The chain joins TRBV2 to TRBJ2-1; no firm D call. Trimming removed 7 bases at V and 4 bases at J, with 17 bases between. The CDR3 has 15 residues. Germline values: CDR1 SNHLY, CDR2 FYNNEI. The CDR3 is CASKQPPVRYNEQFF. As DNA, the CDR3 is TGTGCCAGCAAGCAACCCCCCGTCAGGTACAATGAGCAGTTCTTC.

The V call is TRBV20-1, the J call TRBJ2-3; D is possibly TRBD2 (5 bases). V was trimmed by 5 bases and J by 9 bases, leaving 12 bases between them. CDR3 size: 11 residues. Germline lookup yields CDR1 DFQATT and CDR2 SNEGSKA (reference sequence). The chain's CDR3 is CSALDPGTQYF. The CDR3, as DNA: TGCAGTGCTTTGGATCCGGGAACGCAGTATTTT.

The chain recombines TRBV7-8 with TRBJ2-5, with TRBD2 matching over 8 bases. V gave up 0 bases and J gave up 3 bases; unmatched junction bases: 3. The CDR3 is 15 residues long. Germline V gene data show CDR1 as SGHVS and CDR2 as FQNEAQ. CDR3 DNA: TGTGCCAGCAGCTTAGCGCCGCGGGGGGAAGAGACCCAGTACTTC. This encodes CASSLAPRGEETQYF.

The J gene is TRBJ2-7, the V gene TRBV11-1, with a possible D match to TRBD1 (6 bases). V gave up 5 bases and J gave up 0 bases, with 14 bases separating them. This CDR3 is 15 amino acids long. Per germline, CDR1 SGHAT and CDR2 FQDESV (reference sequence). The CDR3 nucleotides read TGTGCCAGCAGCCCACAGGGTCTTAGCTCCTACGAGCAGTACTTC. As protein: CASSPQGLSSYEQYF.

V is TRBV7-2 and J is TRBJ2-7, with D possibly being TRBD1 (6 bases). The CDR3 runs to 14 residues. Germline V gene lookup returns CDR1 SGHTA and CDR2 FQGNSA. Trimming took off 3 bases at V and 0 bases at J, with 9 bases between the two ends. CDR3 nucleotide sequence: TGTGCCAGCAGCTTGGGACATCTCTCCTACGAGCAGTACTTC. Translation: CASSLGHLSYEQYF. Using reference TRBV7-2 and TRBJ2-7 for the parts outside the CDR3, the full variable domain is GAGVSQSPSNKVTEKGKDVELRCDPISGHTALYWYRQSLGQGLEFLIYFQGNSAPDKSGLPSDRFSAERTGGSVSTLTIQRTQQEDSAVYLCASSLGHLSYEQYFGPGTRLTVT.

V is TRBV27 and J is TRBJ2-7; 7 bases agree with TRBD1. This CDR3 comprises 16 residues. With V trimmed by 3 bases and J by 3 bases, 11 bases remained unmatched. Germline CDR1 and CDR2: MNHEY and SMNVEV (reference sequence). CDR3 nucleotides: TGTGCCAGCAGTTTCTCGACAGGGAGACTCCTCTACGAGCAGTACTTC. This gives the protein CASSFSTGRLLYEQYF.

The chain employs TRBV10-3 and TRBJ2-3, with 8 bases that match TRBD2. The germline gives CDR1 ENHRY, CDR2 SYGVKD. The length of the CDR3 is 15 residues. With V trimmed by 3 bases and J by 0 bases, 2 bases remained unmatched. The chain's CDR3 is CAISDSGASTDTQYF. The CDR3, as DNA: TGTGCCATCAGTGATAGCGGGGCCAGCACAGATACGCAGTATTTT.

This sequence joins TRBV27 and TRBJ1-1, with 8 bases identical to TRBD1. Per germline, CDR1 MNHEY and CDR2 SMNVEV (reference sequence). With 3 bases clipped from V and 5 bases from J, the junction kept 8 bases outside the gene matches. The CDR3 is 15 residues long. The CDR3: CASSFADRGGTEAFF. CDR3 nucleotide sequence: TGTGCCAGCAGTTTCGCCGACAGGGGAGGAACTGAAGCTTTCTTT.

The rearrangement uses TRBV2 and TRBJ2-3; 7 bases align to TRBD2. Trimming cost V 11 bases and J 3 bases; bases outside gene matches: 11. CDR1 SNHLY and CDR2 FYNNEI come from the germline V gene. CDR3 length equals 14 residues. In DNA, the CDR3 is TGTGCCGAGAGTGCTAGCGGATGGACAGATACGCAGTATTTT. It translates to CAESASGWTDTQYF.

This clone was detected a few times. The rearrangement uses TRBV28 and TRBJ2-7; the match to TRBD1 covers 9 bases. Trimming at V came to 6 bases and at J to 0 bases, leaving 6 bases not matched to a gene. CDR1 MDHEN and CDR2 SYDVKM come from the germline V gene. CDR3 length equals 15 residues. Written as DNA, the CDR3 is TGTGCCAGCAGGCAAGACAGGGGGTCCTCCTACGAGCAGTACTTC. Its translation is CASRQDRGSSYEQYF.

Comments on this clone: This CDR3 is also generated by other DNA sequences in the sample. The chain joins TRBV4-3 to TRBJ1-6; D perhaps matches TRBD1 (6 bases). The germline gives CDR1 LGHNA, CDR2 YSLEER. V was cut by 1 base and J by 7 bases, with 14 bases left in between. This CDR3 comprises 16 residues. CDR3 sequence reads: CASSQASTGTNSPLHF. The CDR3 DNA is TGCGCCAGCAGCCAAGCGTCGACAGGCACCAATTCACCCCTCCACTTT.

This chain links TRBV9 with TRBJ1-6, with D tentatively TRBD1 (5 bases). The germline V gene encodes CDR1 SGDLS and CDR2 YYNGEE. The CDR3 loop spans 14 amino acids. V was pared by 3 bases and J by 5 bases, with 9 bases between. The CDR3 region has the DNA TGTGCCAGCAGCGCACAGGTTAATAATTCACCCCTCCACTTT. Translating it yields CASSAQVNNSPLHF.

V is TRBV6-6 and J is TRBJ2-7; 10 bases are a match to TRBD2. With 4 bases clipped from V and 7 bases from J, the junction kept 10 bases outside the gene matches. CDR1 and CDR2 from the germline V gene are MNHNY and SVGAGI (reference sequence). CDR3 length: 15 residues. CDR3 sequence reads: CASSFSTSGPVEQYF. The CDR3 bases are TGTGCCAGCAGTTTTTCGACTAGCGGGCCTGTGGAGCAGTACTTC.

This clone came up once. CDR3 nucleotides: TGTGCCAGCAGTGAAGACCCCCCCGGAAACACCATATATTTT. Its translation is CASSEDPPGNTIYF. The chain joins TRBV2 to TRBJ1-3; the D is unclear. The germline gives CDR1 SNHLY, CDR2 FYNNEI. The CDR3 is 14 amino acids. The V and J ends lost 1 base and 4 bases respectively, with 8 bases between them.

The sample holds one count of this clone. V and J are TRBV10-1 and TRBJ2-2; D is possibly TRBD1 or TRBD2 (5 bases each). V lost 1 base to trimming and J lost 4 bases, with 13 bases between them. The CDR3 sequence is 16 residues long. Per the germline V gene, CDR1 is WNHNN and CDR2 is SYGVQD (reference sequence). CDR3 nucleotide sequence: TGCGCCAGCAGTGAGTACATGGCAGGGAGCACCGGGGAGCTGTTTTTT. Its protein product is CASSEYMAGSTGELFF.

Concerning this clone itself: The junction differs from germline at one of its ends, possibly a read error. The V gene is TRBV7-2, the J gene TRBJ2-7; perhaps TRBD1 as D (6 bases). The germline CDR1 and CDR2 sequences are SGHTA and FQGNSA. This CDR3 is built from 12 residues. The CDR3 reads CASSLETGTTNF. The CDR3 bases are TGTGCCAGCAGCTTAGAGACCGGGACAACGAACTTC.